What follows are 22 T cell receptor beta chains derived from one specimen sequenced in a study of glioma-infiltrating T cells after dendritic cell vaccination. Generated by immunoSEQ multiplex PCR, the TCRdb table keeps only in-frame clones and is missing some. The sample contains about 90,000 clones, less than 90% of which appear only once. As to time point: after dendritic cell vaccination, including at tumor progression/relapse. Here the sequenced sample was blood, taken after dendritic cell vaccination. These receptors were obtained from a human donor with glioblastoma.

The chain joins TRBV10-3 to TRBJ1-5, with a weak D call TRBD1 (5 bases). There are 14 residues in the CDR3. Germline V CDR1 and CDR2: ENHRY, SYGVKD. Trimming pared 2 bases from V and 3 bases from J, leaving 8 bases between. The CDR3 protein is CAISEGGNNQPQHF. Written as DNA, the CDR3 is TGTGCCATCAGTGAGGGGGGGAACAATCAGCCCCAGCATTTT.

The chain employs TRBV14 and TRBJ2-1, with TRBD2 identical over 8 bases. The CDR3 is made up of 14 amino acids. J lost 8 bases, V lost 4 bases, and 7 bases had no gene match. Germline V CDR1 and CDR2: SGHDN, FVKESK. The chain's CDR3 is CASSLGGLVYEQFF. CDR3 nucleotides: TGTGCCAGCAGCCTGGGGGGACTAGTCTATGAGCAGTTCTTC.

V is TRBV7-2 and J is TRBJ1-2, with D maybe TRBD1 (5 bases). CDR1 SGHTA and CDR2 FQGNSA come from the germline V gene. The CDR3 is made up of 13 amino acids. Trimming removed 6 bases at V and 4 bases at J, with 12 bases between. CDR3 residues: CASSLQGSYGYTF. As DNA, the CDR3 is TGTGCCAGCAGTCTCCAGGGTTCCTATGGCTACACCTTC.

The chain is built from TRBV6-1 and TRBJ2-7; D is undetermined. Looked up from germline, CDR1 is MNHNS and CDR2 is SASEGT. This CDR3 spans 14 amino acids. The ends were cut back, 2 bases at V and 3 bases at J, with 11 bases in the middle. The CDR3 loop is CASSELGQIYEQYF. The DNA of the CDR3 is TGTGCCAGCAGTGAACTTGGTCAGATCTACGAGCAGTACTTC.

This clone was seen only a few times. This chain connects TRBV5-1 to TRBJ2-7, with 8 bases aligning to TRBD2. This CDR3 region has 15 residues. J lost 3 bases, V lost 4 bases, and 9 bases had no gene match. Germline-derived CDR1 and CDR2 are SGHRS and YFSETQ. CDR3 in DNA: TGCGCCAGCAGCCGTGGCAGCAGCGGGAGCTACGAGCAGTACTTC. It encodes CASSRGSSGSYEQYF.

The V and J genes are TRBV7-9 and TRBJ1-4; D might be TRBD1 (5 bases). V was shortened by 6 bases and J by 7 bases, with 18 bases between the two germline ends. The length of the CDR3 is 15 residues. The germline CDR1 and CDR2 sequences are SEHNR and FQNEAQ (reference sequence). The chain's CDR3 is CASSPAWGRVEKLFF. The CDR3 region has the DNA TGTGCCAGCAGTCCTGCGTGGGGGAGGGTTGAAAAACTGTTTTTT.

The CDR3 nucleotides read TGTGCCAGCACCCCGGGACAGGGGTCGTACGAGCAGTACTTC. Encoded protein: CASTPGQGSYEQYF. V gene TRBV6-1 combines with J gene TRBJ2-7; 10 nucleotides agree with TRBD1. Looked up from germline, CDR1 is MNHNS and CDR2 is SASEGT. Unmatched junction bases numbered 7, after V lost 7 bases and J lost 4 bases. This CDR3 has 14 residues.

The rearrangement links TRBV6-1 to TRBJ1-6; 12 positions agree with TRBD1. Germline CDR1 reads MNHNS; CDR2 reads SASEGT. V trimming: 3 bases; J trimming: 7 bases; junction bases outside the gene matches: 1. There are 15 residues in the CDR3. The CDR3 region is CASSDGTGGNSPLHF. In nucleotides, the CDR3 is TGTGCCAGCAGTGATGGGACAGGGGGCAATTCACCCCTCCACTTT.

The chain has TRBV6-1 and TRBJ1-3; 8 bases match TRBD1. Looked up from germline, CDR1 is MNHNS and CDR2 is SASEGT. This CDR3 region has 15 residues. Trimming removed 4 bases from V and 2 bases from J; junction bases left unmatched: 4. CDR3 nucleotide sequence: TGTGCCAGCAGTGCCCCAGGGGGCCCTGGAAACACCATATATTTT. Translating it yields CASSAPGGPGNTIYF.

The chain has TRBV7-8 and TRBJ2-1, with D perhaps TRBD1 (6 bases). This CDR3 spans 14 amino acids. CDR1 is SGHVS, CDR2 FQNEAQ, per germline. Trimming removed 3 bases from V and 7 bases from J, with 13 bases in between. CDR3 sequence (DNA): TGTGCCAGCAGCTTGAACAGGGTGGGGAATGAGCAGTTCTTC. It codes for CASSLNRVGNEQFF.

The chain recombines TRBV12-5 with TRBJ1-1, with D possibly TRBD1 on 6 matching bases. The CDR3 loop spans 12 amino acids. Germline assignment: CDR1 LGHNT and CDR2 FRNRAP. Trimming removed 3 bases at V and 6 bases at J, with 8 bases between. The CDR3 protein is CASGFEGAEAFF. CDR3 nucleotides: TGTGCTAGTGGTTTCGAGGGGGCTGAAGCTTTCTTT.

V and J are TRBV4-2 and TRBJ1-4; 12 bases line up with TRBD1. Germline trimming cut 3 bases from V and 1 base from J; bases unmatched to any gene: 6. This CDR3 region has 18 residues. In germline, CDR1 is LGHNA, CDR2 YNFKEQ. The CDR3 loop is CASSHGDRGQGTNEKLFF. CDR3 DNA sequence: TGTGCCAGCAGCCACGGGGACAGGGGGCAGGGAACTAATGAAAAACTGTTTTTT.

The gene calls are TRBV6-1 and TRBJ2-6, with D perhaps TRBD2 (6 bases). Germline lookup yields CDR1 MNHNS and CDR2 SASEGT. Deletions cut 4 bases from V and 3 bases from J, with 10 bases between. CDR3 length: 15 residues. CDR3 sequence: CASSAQGLGANVLTF. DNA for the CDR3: TGTGCCAGCAGTGCGCAGGGACTTGGGGCCAACGTCCTGACTTTC.

Here the CDR3 DNA reads TGCAGCGTTGATTTCAGGGCAGGGGGTCTTTATGGCTACACCTTC. Residues: CSVDFRAGGLYGYTF. This chain links TRBV29-1 with TRBJ1-2; 7 nucleotides agree with TRBD1. V shed 3 bases and J 5 bases; nucleotides not matched to a gene: 12. CDR1 and CDR2 (germline): SQVTM, ANQGSEA. The CDR3 length is 15 residues.

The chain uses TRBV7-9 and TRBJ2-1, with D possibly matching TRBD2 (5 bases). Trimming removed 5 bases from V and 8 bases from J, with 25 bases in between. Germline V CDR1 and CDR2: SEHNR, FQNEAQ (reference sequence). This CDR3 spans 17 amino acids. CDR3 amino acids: CASSLGSGKWKGDEQFF. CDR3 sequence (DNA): TGTGCCAGCAGCCTAGGGTCGGGGAAATGGAAGGGCGATGAGCAGTTCTTC.

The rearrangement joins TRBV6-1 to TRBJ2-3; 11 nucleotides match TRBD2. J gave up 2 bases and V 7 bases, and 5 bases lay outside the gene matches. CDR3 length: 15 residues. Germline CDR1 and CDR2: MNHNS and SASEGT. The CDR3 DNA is TGTGCCAGCAACCTAGCGGGGGGAACCACAGATACGCAGTATTTT. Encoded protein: CASNLAGGTTDTQYF.

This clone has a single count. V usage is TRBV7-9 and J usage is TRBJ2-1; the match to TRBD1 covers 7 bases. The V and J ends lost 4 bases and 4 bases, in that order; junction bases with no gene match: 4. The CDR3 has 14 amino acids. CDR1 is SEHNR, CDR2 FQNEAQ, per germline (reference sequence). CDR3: CASSYSQGYNEQFF. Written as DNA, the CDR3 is TGTGCCAGCAGCTACTCACAGGGGTACAATGAGCAGTTCTTC.

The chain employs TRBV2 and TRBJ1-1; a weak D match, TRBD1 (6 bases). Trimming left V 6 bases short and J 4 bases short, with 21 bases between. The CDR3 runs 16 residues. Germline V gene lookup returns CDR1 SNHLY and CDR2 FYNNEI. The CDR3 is CASRRGRGKAVTEAFF. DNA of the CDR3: TGTGCCAGCAGGAGGGGGAGGGGAAAGGCGGTCACTGAAGCTTTCTTT.

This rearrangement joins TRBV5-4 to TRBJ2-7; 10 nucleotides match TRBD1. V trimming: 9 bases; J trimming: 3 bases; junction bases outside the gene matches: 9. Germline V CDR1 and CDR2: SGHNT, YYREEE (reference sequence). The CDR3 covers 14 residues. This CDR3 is CAMGDRGRLYEQYF. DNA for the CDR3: TGTGCCATGGGAGACAGGGGGCGACTCTACGAGCAGTACTTC.

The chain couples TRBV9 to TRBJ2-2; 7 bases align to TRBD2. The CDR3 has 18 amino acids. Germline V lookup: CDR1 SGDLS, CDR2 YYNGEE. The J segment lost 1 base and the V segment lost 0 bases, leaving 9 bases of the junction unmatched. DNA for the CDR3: TGTGCCAGCAGCGTAGAGCGGGGCGGGGGTGTGAACACCGGGGAGCTGTTTTTT. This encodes CASSVERGGGVNTGELFF.

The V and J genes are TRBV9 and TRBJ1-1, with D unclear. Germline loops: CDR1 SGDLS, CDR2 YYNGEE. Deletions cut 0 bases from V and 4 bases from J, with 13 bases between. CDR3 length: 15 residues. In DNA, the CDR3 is TGTGCCAGCAGCGTAGATCCAGCCGGAGGCACTGAAGCTTTCTTT. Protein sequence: CASSVDPAGGTEAFF.

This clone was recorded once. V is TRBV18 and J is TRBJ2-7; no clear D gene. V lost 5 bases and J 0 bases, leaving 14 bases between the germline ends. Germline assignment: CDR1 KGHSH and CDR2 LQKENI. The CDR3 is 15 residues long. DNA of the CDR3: TGTGCCAGCTCAGAGGCGGCCCCTGACTCCTACGAGCAGTACTTC. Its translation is CASSEAAPDSYEQYF.